Listed here are 15 T cell receptor beta chains from one sample, sequenced in a study of blood T cells in healthy people across ages. Primed by a sample-barcoded 5' primer and a J-beta primer mix, a second PCR proceeded for 7 to 11 cycles. TCRdb analysed the 5' RACE reads with MiXCR anew, one entry per CDR3 protein. The top ten clones hold roughly 3.7% of a sample with approximately 1.5 million distinct CDR3 sequences, approximately 43% of them seen once. Sequencing used blood. The receptor source for this set is a woman between 18 and 30 years old in good health.

The chain uses TRBV9 and TRBJ2-7; no clear D gene. The CDR3 is 14 amino acids. Germline V CDR1 and CDR2: SGDLS, YYNGEE. Deletions cut 4 bases from V and 3 bases from J, with 14 bases between. The CDR3 protein is CASSPEPSSYEQYF. The CDR3 DNA is TGTGCCAGCAGCCCGGAACCTAGTAGCTACGAGCAGTACTTC.

This clonotype was counted between two and nine times. The chain is built from TRBV27 and TRBJ2-5; TRBD1 aligns across 8 bases. This CDR3 is built from 16 residues. Trimming removed 3 bases from V and 1 base from J; junction bases left unmatched: 7. Germline V CDR1 and CDR2: MNHEY, SMNVEV (reference sequence). CDR3 DNA: TGTGCCAGCAGTTTCACAGGGGGTGATTCCCAAGAGACCCAGTACTTC. Amino acids: CASSFTGGDSQETQYF.

This clonotype has a handful of counts. The chain is built from TRBV7-3 and TRBJ2-1; no firm D call. Deletions cut 0 bases from V and 8 bases from J, with 8 bases between. The CDR3 is 13 residues long. CDR1 and CDR2 from the germline V gene are SGHTA and FQGTGA. The CDR3 region is CASSLTAPHEQFF. In nucleotides, the CDR3 is TGTGCCAGCAGCTTAACGGCCCCCCATGAGCAGTTCTTC.

A few counts support this clonotype. Written as DNA, the CDR3 is TGTGCCAGCAGTTTTAATAAGATCGACGGCTCGAATGAAAAACTGTTTTTT. Amino acid sequence: CASSFNKIDGSNEKLFF. The V gene is TRBV28, the J gene TRBJ1-4, with D unresolved. Germline V CDR1 and CDR2: MDHEN, SYDVKM. Trimming left V 3 bases short and J 5 bases short, with 19 bases between. This CDR3 has 17 residues.

The chain joins TRBV6-1 to TRBJ1-6; the D is unclear. Germline V CDR1 and CDR2: MNHNS, SASEGT. This CDR3 region has 14 residues. The V and J ends lost 4 bases and 9 bases respectively, with 13 bases between them. DNA for the CDR3: TGTGCCAGCAGTGTGGAGGCCCCAAGTTCACCCCTCCACTTT. This translates into CASSVEAPSSPLHF.

At least ten counts were recorded for this clonotype. This chain uses TRBV27 with TRBJ2-7, with D possibly TRBD1 on 5 matching bases. Trimming took 5 bases from V and 7 from J, leaving 15 bases between them. The CDR3 runs to 13 residues. The germline gives CDR1 MNHEY, CDR2 SMNVEV (reference sequence). CDR3 sequence: CASSISTVGEQYF. The DNA of the CDR3 is TGTGCCAGCAGTATCTCGACAGTAGGGGAGCAGTACTTC.

This chain links TRBV20-1 with TRBJ2-1; 14 nucleotides match TRBD2. J lost 2 bases, V lost 5 bases, and 5 bases had no gene match. Germline CDR1 and CDR2: DFQATT and SNEGSKA (reference sequence). The CDR3 sequence is 16 residues long. The CDR3 protein is CSAFGLAGGTYNEQFF. The DNA of the CDR3 is TGCAGTGCTTTTGGACTAGCGGGAGGAACCTACAATGAGCAGTTCTTC.

In regard to this clonotype: One end of the junction does not line up with germline, which may come from a read error. The chain has TRBV28 and TRBJ2-1; TRBD2 is a possible D gene (5 bases). The CDR3 runs 14 residues. Looked up from germline, CDR1 is MDHEN and CDR2 is SYDVKM. As DNA, the CDR3 is TGTGCCACAAAGGAGAGCGGCTCCTACAATGAGCTGTTCTTC. Translated, it gives CATKESGSYNELFF.

In regard to this clonotype: The junction differs from germline at one of its ends, possibly a read error. The chain combines TRBV4-1 with TRBJ1-2, with D possibly TRBD1 on 6 matching bases. The CDR3 sequence is 15 residues long. Germline-derived CDR1 and CDR2 are MGHRA and YSYEKL. The CDR3 is CASSQEQGFEYDYTF. The CDR3 DNA sequence: TGCGCCAGCAGCCAGGAACAGGGCTTTGAATATGACTACACCTTC.

This rearrangement joins TRBV5-1 to TRBJ2-5; maybe TRBD2 (6 bases). The J call may be wrong; the DNA end is better matched by TRBJ2-7. Germline CDR1 reads SGHRS; CDR2 reads YFSETQ. This CDR3 contains 14 residues. CDR3 nucleotide sequence: TGCGCCAGCAGCTTCGGGGGAGATTTAGGCGAGCAGTACTTC. Amino acid sequence: CASSFGGDLGEQYF.

The chain recombines TRBV29-1 with TRBJ1-2, with D perhaps TRBD1 (5 bases). V lost 1 base to trimming and J lost 0 bases, with 12 bases between them. Germline lookup yields CDR1 SQVTM and CDR2 ANQGSEA. The CDR3 is 15 residues long. CDR3 nucleotides: TGCAGCGTTGAAGCCGGTGGGGACTCTAACTATGGCTACACCTTC. Its protein is CSVEAGGDSNYGYTF.

This sequence joins TRBV2 and TRBJ2-1, with 8 bases matching TRBD2. J was trimmed by 10 bases and V by 4 bases; bases with no gene match: 9. CDR3 length equals 14 residues. Germline V gives CDR1 SNHLY, CDR2 FYNNEI. CDR3 bases: TGTGCCAGCAGTGGGACGGGGGGGGCCGGAGAGCAGTTCTTC. Residues: CASSGTGGAGEQFF.

This chain uses TRBV20-1 with TRBJ2-7, with a tentative D call TRBD1 (5 bases). Trimming took 6 bases from V and 1 from J, leaving 16 bases between them. The CDR3 spans 14 residues. The germline V gene encodes CDR1 DFQATT and CDR2 SNEGSKA (reference sequence). The CDR3, as DNA: TGCAGTGCCTCAAGAACAGGCAGGTCCTACGAGCAGTACTTC. Protein: CSASRTGRSYEQYF.

The V and J genes are TRBV15 and TRBJ1-2; D perhaps matches TRBD1 (6 bases). The CDR3 sequence is 15 residues long. In germline, CDR1 is LNHNV, CDR2 YYDKDF (reference sequence). V lost 6 bases to trimming and J lost 6 bases, with 20 bases between them. CDR3 nucleotide sequence: TGTGCCACCAGAGCTAGGCAGGGGCGAGAGGATGGCTACACCTTC. It is translated as CATRARQGREDGYTF.

The rearrangement uses TRBV5-5 and TRBJ1-5, with D maybe TRBD1 (5 bases). The CDR3 is made up of 14 amino acids. V was shortened by 4 bases and J by 4 bases, with 12 bases between the two germline ends. CDR1 is SGHKS and CDR2 is YYEKEE in the germline V gene (reference sequence). The CDR3 loop reads CASSPASGNQPQHF. The CDR3 DNA sequence: TGTGCCAGCAGCCCCGCCTCAGGGAATCAGCCCCAGCATTTT.